Below are 13 T cell receptor beta chains sequenced from a single sample in a study of regulatory T cells in long-lasting Graves disease. Time point reported: newly diagnosed GD, antithyroid drugs for less than 3 months. Extracted PBMC RNA gave rise to the TCR library. In building TCR beta libraries, iRepertoire HTBI primers were used together with Arm-PCR of CDR3 regions. Using its own MiXCR run on the multiplex PCR reads, TCRdb lists one record per CDR3 protein. Of some 410,000 distinct CDR3 sequences in the sample, about 15% are singletons; the top ten hold roughly a tenth. The same data also went into a second study, on T cells in Graves' hyperthyroidism and ophthalmopathy.

This sample comprised peripheral blood mononuclear cells (PBMCs), obtained at new diagnosis, from a patient treated with antithyroid drugs. Source of these receptors: a woman in her thirties with Graves disease.

At least ten counts were recorded for this clonotype. The rearrangement uses TRBV24-1 and TRBJ2-5; 9 bases agree with TRBD1. Germline V gene sequence: CDR1 KGHDR, CDR2 SFDVKD. CDR3 length: 13 amino acids. Trimming removed 6 bases from V and 4 bases from J; junction bases left unmatched: 2. The CDR3 loop is CATSNRGRETQYF. The CDR3 DNA sequence: TGTGCCACCAGTAACAGGGGGCGAGAGACCCAGTACTTC.

This clonotype came up many times. The chain combines TRBV20-1 with TRBJ2-2, with D perhaps TRBD2 (6 bases). This CDR3 is built from 13 residues. Germline V gene lookup returns CDR1 DFQATT and CDR2 SNEGSKA (reference sequence). Trimming took 3 bases from V and 3 from J, leaving 8 bases between them. CDR3 amino acids: CSASGRDTGELFF. The DNA for the CDR3 is TGCAGTGCTAGCGGGAGAGACACCGGGGAGCTGTTTTTT.

This clonotype was picked up many times. The chain employs TRBV20-1 and TRBJ2-7, with a possible D match to TRBD2 (6 bases). Germline loops: CDR1 DFQATT, CDR2 SNEGSKA (reference sequence). There are 14 residues in the CDR3. V was pared by 5 bases and J by 2 bases, with 16 bases between. Written as DNA, the CDR3 is TGCAGTGCTTCCCTGCCTAGCGTGACCTACGAGCAGTACTTC. Amino acid sequence: CSASLPSVTYEQYF.

This clonotype showed up just a few times. The chain has TRBV9 and TRBJ2-4; the D call may be TRBD1 or TRBD2 (6 bases each). Germline lookup yields CDR1 SGDLS and CDR2 YYNGEE. Trimming removed 3 bases from V and 0 bases from J, with 13 bases in between. This CDR3 comprises 16 residues. The CDR3 coding sequence is TGTGCCAGCAGCGCCGGGGGCGGAATAGCCAAAAACATTCAGTACTTC. It specifies CASSAGGGIAKNIQYF.

About this clonotype: A much larger clonotype is one base distant, so this may be a read error. The chain recombines TRBV30 with TRBJ2-1; the match to TRBD2 covers 16 bases. CDR3 length equals 16 residues. The germline V gene encodes CDR1 GTSNPN and CDR2 SVGIG (reference sequence). The CDR3 DNA follows: TGTGCCTGGAGTTGGGGACTAGCGGGAGGGTACAATGAGCAGTCCTTC. Translation: CAWSWGLAGGYNEQSF.

Points on this clonotype: The final CDR3 position lacks the conserved phenylalanine or tryptophan, pointing to a likely read error. The chain employs TRBV2 and TRBJ2-7; no clear D. The germline CDR1 and CDR2 sequences are SNHLY and FYNNEI. CDR3 size: 11 residues. V lost 6 bases and J 3 bases, leaving 6 bases between the germline ends. The CDR3 protein is CASRGYYEQYL. The CDR3 DNA reads as TGTGCCAGCAGAGGGTACTACGAGCAGTACTTG.

For the CDR3, the DNA is TGCAGTGCTAGAGACCTGGACAGTTGGGGCACAGATACGCAGTATTTT. This translates into CSARDLDSWGTDTQYF. The chain employs TRBV20-1 and TRBJ2-3; tentatively, D is TRBD1 (6 bases). V was pared by 0 bases and J by 1 base, with 14 bases between. The CDR3 has 16 amino acids. Looked up from germline, CDR1 is DFQATT and CDR2 is SNEGSKA (reference sequence).

This clonotype showed up just a few times. This chain uses TRBV2 with TRBJ2-7; 9 nucleotides agree with TRBD2. Germline V gene lookup returns CDR1 SNHLY and CDR2 FYNNEI. Losses at the gene ends were 3 bases for V and 1 base for J; bases not matched to a gene: 10. The CDR3 has 17 residues. In DNA form, the CDR3 reads TGTGCCAGCAGTGAGTTAGGAACTAGCGGGCGATCCTACGAGCAGTACTTC. Protein: CASSELGTSGRSYEQYF.

In its sample, this clonotype was seen many times. The V call is TRBV11-3, the J call TRBJ1-1; possibly TRBD1 for D (5 bases). Trimming left V 7 bases short and J 0 bases short, with 9 bases between. This CDR3 region has 13 residues. CDR1 SGHNT and CDR2 YENEEA come from the germline V gene. DNA for the CDR3: TGTGCCAGCAAAGGGGTCCTGAACACTGAAGCTTTCTTT. It is translated as CASKGVLNTEAFF.

This clonotype came up many times. This rearrangement joins TRBV18 to TRBJ2-1; D is unresolved. CDR1 and CDR2 from the germline V gene are KGHSH and LQKENI. With 3 bases removed from V and 5 bases from J, the gap between germline ends came to 14 bases. This CDR3 has 15 amino acids. CDR3 amino acids: CASSPPSTTHNEQFF. The CDR3 DNA is TGTGCCAGCTCACCCCCGAGTACCACCCACAATGAGCAGTTCTTC.

This clonotype was detected ten times or more. The J gene is TRBJ2-1, the V gene TRBV28, with 9 bases aligning to TRBD2. This CDR3 is 14 amino acids long. Trimming cost V 4 bases and J 6 bases; bases outside gene matches: 4. CDR1 and CDR2 from the germline V gene are MDHEN and SYDVKM. The CDR3 DNA is TGTGCCAGCAGTTCTAGCGGGAATAGCAATGAGCAGTTCTTC. Encoded protein: CASSSSGNSNEQFF.

This clonotype was seen only a few times. The chain uses TRBV6-1 and TRBJ1-5, with 10 bases fitting TRBD1. The germline gives CDR1 MNHNS, CDR2 SASEGT. The V segment lost 6 bases and the J segment 6 bases; nucleotides outside the gene matches: 8. This CDR3 is 15 amino acids long. The CDR3: CASRTGTGESQPQHF. Written as DNA, the CDR3 is TGTGCCAGCAGGACCGGGACAGGGGAAAGTCAGCCCCAGCATTTT.

This clonotype was seen at least ten times. The genes are TRBV28 and TRBJ1-2; no clear D gene. CDR1 MDHEN and CDR2 SYDVKM come from the germline V gene. V lost 3 bases, J lost 5 bases, and 13 bases lay in between. The CDR3 has 14 amino acids. Here the CDR3 DNA reads TGTGCCAGCAGTTTGGACTCCAAACGTTATGGCTACACCTTC. Amino acids: CASSLDSKRYGYTF.